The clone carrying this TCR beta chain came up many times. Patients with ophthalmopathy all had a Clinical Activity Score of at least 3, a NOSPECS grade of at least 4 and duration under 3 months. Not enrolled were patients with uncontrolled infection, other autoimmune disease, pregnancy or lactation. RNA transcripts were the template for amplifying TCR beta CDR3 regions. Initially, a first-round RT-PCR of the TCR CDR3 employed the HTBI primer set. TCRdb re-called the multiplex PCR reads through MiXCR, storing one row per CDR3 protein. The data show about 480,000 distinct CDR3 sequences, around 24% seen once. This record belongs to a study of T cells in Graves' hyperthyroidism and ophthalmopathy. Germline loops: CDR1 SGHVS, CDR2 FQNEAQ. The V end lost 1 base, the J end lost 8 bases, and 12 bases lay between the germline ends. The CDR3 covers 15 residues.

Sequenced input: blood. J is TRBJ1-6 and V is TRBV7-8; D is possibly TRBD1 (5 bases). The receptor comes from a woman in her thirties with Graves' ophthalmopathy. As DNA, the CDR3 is TGTGCCAGCAGCTTAGGAGGCAGGGACCATTCACCCCTCCACTTT. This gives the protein CASSLGGRDHSPLHF.